The 28 T cell receptor beta chains given below trace back to one sample, sequenced in a study of beta chain features in type 1 diabetes. The study reverse transcribed the entire isolated RNA, so it sequenced expressed TCRB transcripts. TCRdb keeps only in-frame clones here, not all; method: immunoSEQ multiplex PCR. The sample includes about 140,000 clones, 6.9% of them seen just once. Source material: central memory CD4+ T cells from blood. Receptors originate from a woman in her 30s in good health.

This clone was picked up a small number of times. The chain couples TRBV7-2 to TRBJ2-5, with 8 bases fitting TRBD1. The germline V gene has CDR1 SGHTA and CDR2 FQGNSA. Trimming at V came to 5 bases and at J to 3 bases, leaving 2 bases not matched to a gene. The CDR3 spans 13 residues. The CDR3 nucleotides read TGTGCCAGCAGCCCGACAGGGGAAGAGACCCAGTACTTC. Protein: CASSPTGEETQYF.

This chain joins TRBV28 and TRBJ2-5; a weak D match, TRBD2 (7 bases). This CDR3 comprises 13 residues. Trimming pared 6 bases from V and 2 bases from J, leaving 10 bases between. Germline CDR1 reads MDHEN; CDR2 reads SYDVKM. The CDR3 bases are TGTGCCAGCAGAGGGGGGGGACAAGAGACCCAGTACTTC. It is translated as CASRGGGQETQYF.

This chain links TRBV5-6 with TRBJ2-2; a weak D match, TRBD1 (6 bases). V was cut by 2 bases and J by 13 bases, with 18 bases left in between. Germline CDR1 reads SGHDT; CDR2 reads YYEEEE. There are 14 residues in the CDR3. CDR3 region: CASSFTGTRAVLFF. The CDR3 coding sequence is TGTGCCAGCAGCTTCACCGGGACAAGGGCCGTGCTGTTTTTT.

This clone has just a few counts. This chain connects TRBV5-1 to TRBJ2-4; 9 nucleotides align to TRBD1. The CDR3 sequence is 14 residues long. Trimming at V came to 4 bases and at J to 5 bases, leaving 4 bases not matched to a gene. Germline V gene sequence: CDR1 SGHRS, CDR2 YFSETQ. CDR3 DNA sequence: TGCGCCAGCAGCCAGGGACAGGGAGAAAACATTCAGTACTTC. It translates to CASSQGQGENIQYF.

This clone was detected only a few times. The rearrangement links TRBV11-2 to TRBJ2-6; no definite D call. Trimming shortened V by 7 bases and J by 0 bases, and 4 bases separated the two germline ends. Germline V gene data show CDR1 as SGHAT and CDR2 as FQNNGV. The CDR3 spans 13 residues. The chain's CDR3 is CASTRSGANVLTF. Written as DNA, the CDR3 is TGTGCCAGCACTCGCTCTGGGGCCAACGTCCTGACTTTC.

This clone has more than one count but fewer than ten. The germline gene is not matched at one end of the junction; a read error may be the cause. The chain uses TRBV9 and TRBJ2-1, with a possible D match to TRBD2 (6 bases). This CDR3 is built from 15 residues. Germline values: CDR1 SGDLS, CDR2 YYNGEE. CDR3 region: CASNVDGGPYNEQFF. The CDR3 DNA reads as TGTGCCAGCAACGTAGACGGGGGACCATACAATGAGCAGTTCTTC.

The chain has TRBV18 and TRBJ1-5; 10 bases fit TRBD1. J lost 6 bases, V lost 3 bases, and 2 bases had no gene match. Germline lookup yields CDR1 KGHSH and CDR2 LQKENI. This CDR3 is built from 14 residues. This CDR3 is CASSPGTGVQPQHF. The DNA for the CDR3 is TGTGCCAGCTCACCTGGGACAGGGGTTCAGCCCCAGCATTTT.

The sample holds many counts of this clone. The chain is built from TRBV5-1 and TRBJ2-1; D remains unclear. This CDR3 region has 12 residues. V was pared by 0 bases and J by 8 bases, with 6 bases between. Germline assignment: CDR1 SGHRS and CDR2 YFSETQ. CDR3 sequence: CASSLEAYEQFF. CDR3 bases: TGCGCCAGCAGCTTGGAAGCCTATGAGCAGTTCTTC.

This clone appeared a few times. V usage is TRBV7-2 and J usage is TRBJ2-3; D is perhaps TRBD2 (6 bases). V dropped 2 bases and J dropped 4 bases, with 13 bases sitting between them. The CDR3 contains 15 residues. Germline V gene data show CDR1 as SGHTA and CDR2 as FQGNSA. The CDR3 bases are TGTGCCAGCAGCTTAACGGGAGATCGGGCAGATACGCAGTATTTT. Amino acid sequence: CASSLTGDRADTQYF.

The chain joins TRBV11-2 to TRBJ1-1; D is unclear. Germline assignment: CDR1 SGHAT and CDR2 FQNNGV. V was clipped by 2 bases and J by 1 base, with 8 bases between them. The CDR3 totals 14 residues. The CDR3 loop reads CASSLRPGNTEAFF. The DNA of the CDR3 is TGTGCCAGCAGCTTAAGGCCAGGGAACACTGAAGCTTTCTTT.

This clone was seen only a few times. The chain has TRBV6-1 and TRBJ2-7, with a tentative D call TRBD1 (5 bases). The CDR3 is 11 amino acids. The germline V gene has CDR1 MNHNS and CDR2 SASEGT. Trimming removed 11 bases from V and 4 bases from J, with 12 bases in between. The CDR3 loop reads CASFRQYEQYF. The DNA for the CDR3 is TGTGCCTCGTTCCGACAGTACGAGCAGTACTTC.

This clone was seen a few times. J is TRBJ2-1 and V is TRBV4-3, with TRBD1 matching over 7 bases. The CDR3 runs to 14 residues. Germline V gene data show CDR1 as LGHNA and CDR2 as YSLEER. Unmatched junction bases numbered 2, after V lost 1 base and J lost 5 bases. CDR3 region: CASSQGGQDNEQFF. The CDR3 coding sequence is TGCGCCAGCAGCCAAGGCGGACAGGACAATGAGCAGTTCTTC.

This clone showed up just a few times. The chain links TRBV7-2 to TRBJ1-5; D gene uncertain. Trimming pared 3 bases from V and 3 bases from J, leaving 6 bases between. Germline assignment: CDR1 SGHTA and CDR2 FQGNSA. The CDR3 extends over 13 amino acids. Here the CDR3 reads CASSFRSNQPQHF. The CDR3, as DNA: TGTGCCAGCAGCTTCAGGTCCAATCAGCCCCAGCATTTT.

A few counts support this clone. The chain uses TRBV7-8 and TRBJ1-1, with a tentative D call TRBD1 (5 bases). This CDR3 is 14 amino acids long. V lost 6 bases and J lost 1, with 12 bases in between. Looked up from germline, CDR1 is SGHVS and CDR2 is FQNEAQ. CDR3 amino acids: CASSQGVGNTEAFF. CDR3 nucleotides: TGTGCCAGCAGTCAAGGGGTGGGGAACACTGAAGCTTTCTTT.

In this sample, this clone turned up a few times. The chain carries TRBV19 and TRBJ2-7, with 8 bases matching TRBD2. The CDR3 contains 15 residues. V lost 6 bases, J lost 0 bases, and 7 bases stayed unmatched. Germline CDR1 LNHDA, CDR2 SQIVND (reference sequence). The CDR3 nucleotides are TGTGCCAGTAGGTCGGCGAGCGGGAGCTCCTACGAGCAGTACTTC. It yields the protein CASRSASGSSYEQYF.

The J gene is TRBJ2-3, the V gene TRBV4-2; TRBD2 aligns across 8 bases. CDR3 length equals 16 residues. Germline CDR1 and CDR2: LGHNA and YNFKEQ. Losses at the gene ends were 0 bases for V and 4 bases for J; bases not matched to a gene: 6. In nucleotides, the CDR3 is TGTGCCAGCAGCCAAGATGCGGGAGGAGGTGCAGATACGCAGTATTTT. Protein sequence: CASSQDAGGGADTQYF.

This clone was counted between two and nine times. The chain links TRBV5-6 to TRBJ2-4; possible D gene TRBD2, 6 bases. Germline CDR1 and CDR2: SGHDT and YYEEEE. Trimming removed 5 bases at V and 1 base at J, with 16 bases between. The CDR3 spans 16 residues. The CDR3 coding sequence is TGTGCCAGCAGTACCTACGGGGGACGGGCCAAAAACATTCAGTACTTC. This sequence encodes CASSTYGGRAKNIQYF.

The rearrangement links TRBV5-4 to TRBJ1-5; D remains ambiguous. Deletions cut 0 bases from V and 7 bases from J, with 5 bases between. This CDR3 comprises 12 residues. Germline CDR1 is SGHNT and CDR2 is YYREEE (reference sequence). The CDR3 loop reads CASSLGAQPQHF. The CDR3 coding sequence is TGTGCCAGCAGCTTGGGGGCCCAGCCCCAGCATTTT.

The V gene is TRBV29-1, the J gene TRBJ1-3; no definite D call. Between the trimmed V and J ends, which lost 2 bases and 4 bases, there was a span of 9 bases. Germline V gives CDR1 SQVTM, CDR2 ANQGSEA. The CDR3 is 13 amino acids. DNA for the CDR3: TGCAGCGTTGAAAGCGGCCTCGGAAACACCATATATTTT. Amino acids: CSVESGLGNTIYF.

This clone was detected a few times. This chain joins TRBV19 and TRBJ2-1; 11 nucleotides agree with TRBD1. There are 15 residues in the CDR3. Trimming took 10 bases from V and 9 from J; bases not matched to a gene: 14. CDR1 and CDR2 from the germline V gene are LNHDA and SQIVND (reference sequence). In DNA, the CDR3 is TGTGCCACCCAACCCGGGACAGGGGGTTTTAGTGAGCAGTTCTTC. Its translation is CATQPGTGGFSEQFF.

Only a few counts were recorded for this clone. The CDR3 here is CASSLGPNENYGYTF. CDR3 in DNA: TGTGCCAGCAGCTTGGGGCCCAATGAAAACTATGGCTACACCTTC. The chain links TRBV7-2 to TRBJ1-2; tentatively, D is TRBD1 (5 bases). V was cut by 3 bases and J by 2 bases, with 13 bases left in between. Germline V gene lookup returns CDR1 SGHTA and CDR2 FQGNSA. The CDR3 extends over 15 amino acids.

This chain joins TRBV5-1 and TRBJ2-1; D remains ambiguous. Between the trimmed V and J ends, which lost 2 bases and 2 bases, there was a span of 11 bases. CDR3 size: 15 residues. The germline gives CDR1 SGHRS, CDR2 YFSETQ. This CDR3 is CASSLQPNTYNEQFF. As DNA, the CDR3 is TGCGCCAGCAGCTTACAACCAAATACCTACAATGAGCAGTTCTTC.

This clone was counted a few times. The chain is built from TRBV5-1 and TRBJ2-7, with D possibly matching TRBD1 (6 bases). This CDR3 comprises 13 residues. The V gene lost 0 bases and the J gene lost 7 bases, with 11 bases spanning the gap. CDR1 SGHRS and CDR2 YFSETQ come from the germline V gene. The CDR3 nucleotides read TGCGCCAGCAGCTTGGGGACAGAATATGAGCAGTACTTC. Protein sequence: CASSLGTEYEQYF.

The rearrangement uses TRBV29-1 and TRBJ2-5, with D perhaps matching TRBD1 (5 bases). Germline values: CDR1 SQVTM, CDR2 ANQGSEA. The V and J ends lost 6 bases and 8 bases respectively, with 10 bases between them. This CDR3 spans 10 amino acids. CDR3 protein: CSVERGTQYF. For the CDR3, the DNA is TGCAGCGTGGAAAGGGGCACCCAGTACTTC.

This clone was observed a few times. The chain is built from TRBV6-6 and TRBJ2-3, with D possibly being TRBD1 (6 bases). Germline CDR1 is MNHNY and CDR2 is SVGAGI (reference sequence). Trimming shortened V by 6 bases and J by 11 bases, and 9 bases separated the two germline ends. This CDR3 is built from 10 residues. The CDR3 DNA follows: TGTGCCAGCAGCCACAGGGAGCAGTATTTT. This gives the protein CASSHREQYF.

The table lists this clone with a few counts. The chain employs TRBV18 and TRBJ1-3, with D uncertain. This CDR3 spans 16 amino acids. Germline loops: CDR1 KGHSH, CDR2 LQKENI. V was pared by 1 base and J by 3 bases, with 13 bases between. The CDR3 bases are TGTGCCAGCTCACCACGGAGGCTGCCGTATGGAAACACCATATATTTT. Its protein product is CASSPRRLPYGNTIYF.

This clone appeared many times. The rearrangement joins TRBV7-3 to TRBJ2-1; TRBD2 matches at 7 bases. The V segment lost 5 bases and the J segment 8 bases; nucleotides outside the gene matches: 6. This CDR3 region has 13 residues. From germline, CDR1 is SGHTA and CDR2 FQGTGA. In DNA, the CDR3 is TGTGCCAGCAGCGCCGGGACTACCCATGAGCAGTTCTTC. Translation gives CASSAGTTHEQFF.

The rearrangement joins TRBV5-1 to TRBJ2-2; D ambiguous. Trimming left V 0 bases short and J 5 bases short, with 11 bases between. CDR3 length: 15 residues. Germline V gene data show CDR1 as SGHRS and CDR2 as YFSETQ. The CDR3 protein is CASSLGQVQTGELFF. Here the CDR3 DNA reads TGCGCCAGCAGCTTGGGCCAGGTGCAGACCGGGGAGCTGTTTTTT.